Listed below are T cell receptor beta chains from one sample, sequenced in a study of OX40 agonist ivuxolimab in advanced cancers. Produced via immunoSEQ multiplex PCR; TCRdb's table is partial and in-frame only. The sample carries tens of thousands of clones, roughly 87% recorded once. This specimen consisted of CD4+ or CD8+ T cells sorted from blood, obtained in a trial of the OX40 agonist ivuxolimab. Receptor source: an adult with an advanced solid tumor such as melanoma, head and neck, liver or kidney cancer. Both conserved end residues are part of each CDR3. D genes are given only for firm matches. Some rows mark clone size as missing; the rest say once, few, many or name a class of expanded clone.

v_call	j_call	clone_size	d_call	cdr3_nt	cdr3_aa
TRBV5-1	TRBJ2-5	.	.	TGCGCCAGCAGCTCCACCGGATGGACCCAAGAGACCCAGTACTTC	CASSSTGWTQETQYF
TRBV7-2	TRBJ2-1	.	TRBD2	TGTGCCAGCAGCTTACGGCTAGCGGGAGCCAAAGACAATGAGCAGCTCTTC	CASSLRLAGAKDNEQLF
TRBV7-9	TRBJ1-2	once	.	TGTGCCAGCAGCCCCTCGGGAGGGTCCTATGGCTACACCTTC	CASSPSGGSYGYTF
TRBV28	TRBJ1-2	.	.	TGTGCCAGCAGTTCCGATATAGGCTACACCTTC	CASSSDIGYTF
TRBV6-5	TRBJ1-6	once	TRBD1	TGTGCCAGCAGTTACTCGACAGGGGGTTTAGGCTCACCCCTCCACTTT	CASSYSTGGLGSPLHF
TRBV5-1	TRBJ1-1	.	.	TGCGCCAGCAGCTTCGGGGGGAACACTGAAGCTTTCTTT	CASSFGGNTEAFF
TRBV6-5	TRBJ1-2	.	.	TGTGCCAGCAGACCGACAGCAAACTTGGGCTACACCTTC	CASRPTANLGYTF
TRBV2	TRBJ2-1	.	.	TGTGCCAGCAGTGTTGCAGGGGGGCTCTATGAGCAGTTCTTC	CASSVAGGLYEQFF
TRBV7-3	TRBJ2-5	.	.	TGTGCCAGCAGCCAGGGACTCAGAGGAGAGACCCAGTACTTC	CASSQGLRGETQYF
TRBV6-5	TRBJ1-3	.	.	TGTGCCAGCAGTTACGCCCGGGGGCGAGGAAACACCATATATTTT	CASSYARGRGNTIYF
TRBV19	TRBJ2-4	.	.	TGTGCCAGTAGTATAGATCTCTCACGACTCAAAAACATTCAGTACTTC	CASSIDLSRLKNIQYF
TRBV5-4	TRBJ1-4	.	.	TGTGCCAGCAGCTCGCCCTCAGGAGATAATGAAAAACTGTTTTTT	CASSSPSGDNEKLFF
TRBV2	TRBJ2-5	.	TRBD2	TGTGCCAGCACCACCGGGACTAGCGACGAGACCCAGTACTTC	CASTTGTSDETQYF
TRBV19	TRBJ2-3	.	.	TGTGCCAGTAAAGCGCGAGATACGCAGTATTTT	CASKARDTQYF
TRBV9	TRBJ1-2	.	TRBD1	TGTGCCAGCAGCTCCCCCCTCGGGGGACAGAGTACGGATGGCTACACCTTC	CASSSPLGGQSTDGYTF
TRBV25-1	TRBJ2-1	.	.	TGTGCCAGCTCATTCCCCTCCTACAATGAGCAGTTCTTC	CASSFPSYNEQFF
TRBV14	TRBJ2-3	.	.	TGTGCCAGCAGCCACCGAGCAGATACGCAGTATTTT	CASSHRADTQYF
TRBV5-1	TRBJ1-1	.	.	TGCGCCAGCAGCTTGGCAGCCCGAAAGGACACTGAAGCTTTCTTT	CASSLAARKDTEAFF
TRBV7-9	TRBJ2-7	.	TRBD2	TGTGCCAGCAGCCCCGGGACTAGCGGGAGTTACGAGCAGTACTTC	CASSPGTSGSYEQYF
TRBV28	TRBJ1-5	.	TRBD1	TGTGCCAGCAGTCCCCGGGACAGGCCCAATCAGCCCCAGCATTTT	CASSPRDRPNQPQHF
TRBV28	TRBJ2-5	.	.	TGTGCCAGCAGTCCACTAGGGGGGGCCGAAGAGACCCAGTACTTC	CASSPLGGAEETQYF
TRBV19	TRBJ2-6	.	.	TGTGCCAGTAGTACAGCAGGCAACTCTGGGGCCAACGTCCTGACTTTC	CASSTAGNSGANVLTF
TRBV29-1	TRBJ2-3	.	.	TGCAGCGTTGGGTCCAGTGGGATAACGCAGTATTTT	CSVGSSGITQYF